This T cell receptor beta chain was retrieved from a study of OX40 agonist ivuxolimab in advanced cancers. Trimming took 4 bases from V and 0 from J, leaving 11 bases between them. The CDR3 loop spans 14 amino acids. Germline assignment: CDR1 GTSNPN and CDR2 SVGIG (reference sequence). Produced via immunoSEQ multiplex PCR; TCRdb's table is partial and in-frame only. The sample lists fewer than 130,000 clones, approximately 90% seen once, with around 0.27% in the top ten. The chain joins TRBV30 to TRBJ2-3; TRBD1 is a possible D gene (5 bases). The receptor was isolated from an adult with an advanced solid tumor such as melanoma, head and neck, liver or kidney cancer. Sequences were derived from CD4+ or CD8+ T cells sorted from blood, sampled in a trial of the OX40 agonist ivuxolimab. Here the CDR3 DNA reads TGTGCCTGGAAGGGGCTTCGGAGCACAGATACGCAGTATTTT. Translated: CAWKGLRSTDTQYF.